The 21 T cell receptor beta chains presented below share a single source sample, sequenced in a study of neurological immune-mediated disorders. Via MiXCR, TCRdb re-called the 5' RACE reads, giving one row per CDR3 protein. Among about 65,000 distinct CDR3 sequences listed, over 4% were seen once. Sequenced sample: PBMCs. The source of these receptors is a man aged 45-65 years with multiple sclerosis.

This clonotype came up many times. V gene TRBV6-5 combines with J gene TRBJ2-2; 10 bases map to TRBD1. J gave up 4 bases and V 5 bases, and 7 bases lay outside the gene matches. The CDR3 sequence is 16 residues long. Looked up from germline, CDR1 is MNHEY and CDR2 is SVGAGI. The CDR3 spells CASSPRDRGPTGELFF. CDR3 DNA: TGTGCCAGCAGTCCCCGGGACAGGGGTCCCACCGGGGAGCTGTTTTTT.

This clonotype was recorded many times. The V gene is TRBV7-9, the J gene TRBJ2-7; TRBD2 is a possible D gene (5 bases). Germline V gene sequence: CDR1 SEHNR, CDR2 FQNEAQ (reference sequence). V dropped 2 bases and J dropped 3 bases, with 11 bases sitting between them. The CDR3 totals 14 residues. CDR3: CASSLSKRSYEQYF. The CDR3 DNA reads TGTGCCAGCAGCTTATCTAAGCGGAGCTACGAGCAGTACTTC.

As for this clonotype: Since a much larger clone is just one base distant, this may be a read error. The J gene is TRBJ1-5, the V gene TRBV20-1; a possible D gene is TRBD1 (5 bases). Germline CDR1 and CDR2: DFQATT and SNEGSKA (reference sequence). This CDR3 is 13 amino acids long. The CDR3 spells CSASYRRNQPQNF. CDR3 in DNA: TGCAGTGCTAGTTACAGGAGAAATCAGCCCCAGAATTTT.

As for this clonotype: The junction does not match germline at one end; this may be a read error. CDR3 sequence (DNA): TGCGCCAGCAGCTTGGATGCAGGGTATCAGCCCCAGAATTTT. It yields the protein CASSLDAGYQPQNF. The chain links TRBV5-1 to TRBJ1-5; TRBD1 is a possible D gene (5 bases). Germline V lookup: CDR1 SGHRS, CDR2 YFSETQ. This CDR3 has 14 amino acids.

This clonotype was detected ten times or more. The gene calls are TRBV5-1 and TRBJ2-2, with a tentative D call TRBD1 (5 bases). From germline, CDR1 is SGHRS and CDR2 YFSETQ. Trimming took off 6 bases at V and 7 bases at J, with 19 bases between the two ends. CDR3 size: 15 residues. CDR3 in DNA: TGCGCCAGCACCTTTGGGGCGGCGACAATCGGGGAGCTGTTTTTT. Amino acid sequence: CASTFGAATIGELFF.

This clonotype was picked up many times. The V call is TRBV3-1, the J call TRBJ2-7; D gene ambiguous. Per germline, CDR1 LGHDT and CDR2 YNNKEL (reference sequence). V was clipped by 1 base and J by 4 bases, with 17 bases between them. CDR3 length: 16 amino acids. The chain's CDR3 is CASSQAERGFRYEQYF. Written as DNA, the CDR3 is TGTGCCAGCAGCCAAGCCGAGCGAGGCTTCCGTTACGAGCAGTACTTC.

This clonotype was observed many times. The chain couples TRBV3-1 to TRBJ1-1; the D gene is possibly TRBD1 (5 bases). Trimming took 1 base from V and 6 from J, leaving 12 bases between them. The germline V gene encodes CDR1 LGHDT and CDR2 YNNKEL (reference sequence). This CDR3 is built from 14 residues. CDR3 sequence (DNA): TGTGCCAGCAGCCAAGTCCTTGGGGCGGCTGAAGCTTTCTTT. It is translated as CASSQVLGAAEAFF.

Ten or more counts support this clonotype. The rearrangement uses TRBV20-1 and TRBJ1-6; D gene unclear. This CDR3 is built from 16 residues. The germline CDR1 and CDR2 sequences are DFQATT and SNEGSKA (reference sequence). Trimming took 3 bases from V and 0 from J, leaving 12 bases between them. As DNA, the CDR3 is TGCAGTGCTAGTGGTTTGGGGTACTCCTATAATTCACCCCTCCACTTT. It specifies CSASGLGYSYNSPLHF.

This clonotype was detected many times. The CDR3 nucleotides read TGTGCCAGCAGCAGGGGTGGAGAGACCCAGTACTTC. Translated, it gives CASSRGGETQYF. The rearrangement links TRBV12-3 or TRBV12-4 to TRBJ2-5; tentative D call: TRBD1 (6 bases). V lost 6 bases, J lost 4 bases, and 9 bases lay in between. The CDR3 is 12 amino acids.

The table lists this clonotype with many counts. The gene calls are TRBV5-1 and TRBJ1-1; D unresolved. This CDR3 has 16 amino acids. V was trimmed by 3 bases and J by 2 bases, leaving 17 bases between them. Looked up from germline, CDR1 is SGHRS and CDR2 is YFSETQ. The DNA of the CDR3 is TGCGCCAGCAGCTCTGGGGATGCCAGAAGTAACACTGAAGCTTTCTTT. Protein sequence: CASSSGDARSNTEAFF. Full variable domain (rest looked up from reference TRBV5-1 and TRBJ1-1): KAGVTQTPRYLIKTRGQQVTLSCSPISGHRSVSWYQQTPGQGLQFLFEYFSETQRNKGNFPGRFSGRQFSNSRSEMNVSTLELGDSALYLCASSSGDARSNTEAFFGQGTRLTVV.

The chain employs TRBV6-1 and TRBJ1-2; 9 bases align to TRBD1. Germline V gene sequence: CDR1 MNHNS, CDR2 SASEGT. The CDR3 extends over 14 amino acids. V lost 4 bases, J lost 10 bases, and 10 bases stayed unmatched. This CDR3 reads CASSGRTGETDYTF. Here the CDR3 DNA reads TGTGCCAGCAGTGGACGGACAGGGGAGACGGACTACACCTTC.

Many counts were recorded for this clonotype. The DNA for the CDR3 is TGTGCCAGCAGCCCCAGTTCCGGGGGGGGTACCTACGAGCAGTACTTC. Translated, it gives CASSPSSGGGTYEQYF. V is TRBV9 and J is TRBJ2-7; 8 positions match TRBD2. The V segment lost 4 bases and the J segment 2 bases; nucleotides outside the gene matches: 11. The CDR3 contains 16 residues. CDR1 and CDR2 (germline): SGDLS, YYNGEE.

The table lists this clonotype with many counts. The gene calls are TRBV10-2 and TRBJ2-7, with D unresolved. Trimming took off 4 bases at V and 0 bases at J, with 7 bases between the two ends. Looked up from germline, CDR1 is WSHSY and CDR2 is SAAADI. This CDR3 has 13 residues. The CDR3 nucleotides are TGCGCCAGCAGTGTGTTGAGCTCCTACGAGCAGTACGTC. It codes for CASSVLSSYEQYV.

This chain joins TRBV18 and TRBJ1-2, with TRBD1 as a possible D gene (5 bases). The CDR3 consists of 14 residues. Germline CDR1 is KGHSH and CDR2 is LQKENI. Deletions cut 6 bases from V and 6 bases from J, with 17 bases between. The CDR3 is CASSAAQGSDGYTF. The CDR3 DNA is TGTGCCAGCTCCGCTGCCCAGGGAAGCGATGGCTACACCTTC.

This clonotype was detected many times. This sequence joins TRBV29-1 and TRBJ1-2; 10 bases are a match to TRBD1. V was pared by 5 bases and J by 6 bases, with 6 bases of the junction left unmatched. This CDR3 contains 13 residues. Per germline, CDR1 SQVTM and CDR2 ANQGSEA. CDR3 bases: TGCAGCGTTTCGGACAGGGGGTCGGATGGCTACACCTTC. It is translated as CSVSDRGSDGYTF. Looking up the rest from reference TRBV29-1 and TRBJ1-2 gives the full variable domain: SAVISQKPSRDICQRGTSLTIQCQVDSQVTMMFWYRQQPGQSLTLIATANQGSEATYESGFVIDKFPISRPNLTFSTLTVSNMSPEDSSIYLCSVSDRGSDGYTFGSGTRLTVV.

This clonotype was picked up many times. This chain connects TRBV9 to TRBJ2-2; no clear D gene. The V end lost 1 base, the J end lost 6 bases, and 13 bases lay between the germline ends. The CDR3 has 15 amino acids. Germline V gene lookup returns CDR1 SGDLS and CDR2 YYNGEE. The CDR3, as DNA: TGTGCCAGCAGCGTATATTGGGGATCCCCCGGGGAGCTGTTTTTT. This codes for CASSVYWGSPGELFF.

The rearrangement joins TRBV20-1 to TRBJ2-3, with 7 bases that match TRBD1. V shed 5 bases and J 0 bases; nucleotides not matched to a gene: 2. CDR1 is DFQATT and CDR2 is SNEGSKA in the germline V gene (reference sequence). The CDR3 has 13 residues. CDR3 residues: CSAYRGSTDTQYF. The CDR3 DNA reads as TGCAGTGCTTACAGGGGAAGCACAGATACGCAGTATTTT.

This clonotype was seen ten or more times. The chain combines TRBV6-2 or TRBV6-3 with TRBJ1-5; no reliable D call. This CDR3 is built from 15 residues. Germline V CDR1 and CDR2: MNHEY, SVGEGT. Trimming cost V 2 bases and J 2 bases, with 10 bases left between them. In DNA, the CDR3 is TGTGCCAGCAGTTACCCGTCTAGCGGCAATCAGCCCCAGCATTTT. Residues: CASSYPSSGNQPQHF.

The V call is TRBV27, the J call TRBJ2-3; 7 bases map to TRBD1. In germline, CDR1 is MNHEY, CDR2 SMNVEV (reference sequence). This CDR3 region has 15 residues. After removal of 1 base from V and 1 base from J, the junction contained 2 bases not matched to a gene. The CDR3: CASSLLGGGTDTQYF. Here the CDR3 DNA reads TGTGCCAGCAGTTTATTAGGGGGCGGCACAGATACGCAGTATTTT.

At least ten counts were recorded for this clonotype. This rearrangement joins TRBV7-2 to TRBJ2-7, with TRBD1 identical over 8 bases. V lost 5 bases and J lost 0; bases outside the gene matches: 6. This CDR3 contains 15 residues. The germline V gene has CDR1 SGHTA and CDR2 FQGNSA. The CDR3 nucleotides are TGTGCCAGCAGCAACCGGGACAGGAACTCCTACGAGCAGTACTTC. Residues: CASSNRDRNSYEQYF.

This clonotype was detected ten times or more. The J gene is TRBJ2-1, the V gene TRBV20-1, with a weak D call TRBD2 (5 bases). V gave up 4 bases and J gave up 5 bases, with 15 bases separating them. CDR3 length: 14 residues. The germline V gene has CDR1 DFQATT and CDR2 SNEGSKA (reference sequence). CDR3 residues: CSAIPPDWNNEQFF. The CDR3 DNA sequence: TGCAGTGCTATTCCTCCGGACTGGAACAATGAGCAGTTCTTC.